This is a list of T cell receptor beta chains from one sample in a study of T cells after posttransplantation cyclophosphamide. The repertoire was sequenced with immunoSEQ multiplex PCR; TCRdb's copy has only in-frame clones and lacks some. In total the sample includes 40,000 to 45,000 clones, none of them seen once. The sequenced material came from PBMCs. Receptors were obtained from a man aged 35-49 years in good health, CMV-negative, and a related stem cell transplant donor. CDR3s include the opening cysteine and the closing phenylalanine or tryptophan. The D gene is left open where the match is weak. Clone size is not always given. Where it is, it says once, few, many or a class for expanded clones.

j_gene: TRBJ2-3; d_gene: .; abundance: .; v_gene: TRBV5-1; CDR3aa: CASSLSYGDTQYF; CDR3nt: TGCGCCAGCAGCTTGTCTTACGGAGATACGCAGTATTTT
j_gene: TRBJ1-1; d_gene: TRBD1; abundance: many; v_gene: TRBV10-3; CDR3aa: CAISTGGANTEAFF; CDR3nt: TGTGCCATCAGCACAGGGGGGGCGAACACTGAAGCTTTCTTT
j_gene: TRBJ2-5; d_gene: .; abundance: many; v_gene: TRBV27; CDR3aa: CASRQGWGETQYF; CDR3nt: TGTGCCAGCAGGCAGGGTTGGGGAGAGACCCAGTACTTC
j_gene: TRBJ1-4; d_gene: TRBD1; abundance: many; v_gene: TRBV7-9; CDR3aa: CASSSRTGVTGEKLFF; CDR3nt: TGTGCCAGCAGCTCGAGGACAGGGGTCACGGGGGAAAAACTGTTTTTT
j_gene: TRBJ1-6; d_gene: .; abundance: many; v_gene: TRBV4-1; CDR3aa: CASSQSRYNSPLHF; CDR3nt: TGCGCCAGCAGCCAATCTCGGTATAATTCACCCCTCCACTTT
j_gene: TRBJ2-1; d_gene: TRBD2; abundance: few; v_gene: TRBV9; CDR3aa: CASSVLGLADSYNEQFF; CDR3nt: TGTGCCAGCAGCGTACTGGGACTAGCTGACTCCTACAATGAGCAGTTCTTC
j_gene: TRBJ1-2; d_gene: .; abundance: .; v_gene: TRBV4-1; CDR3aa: CASSQDTGDGYTF; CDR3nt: TGCGCCAGCAGCCAAGATACGGGGGACGGCTACACCTTC
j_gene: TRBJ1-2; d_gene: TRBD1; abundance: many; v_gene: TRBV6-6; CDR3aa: CASRSGQGQQGGGYTF; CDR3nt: TGTGCCAGCAGATCTGGACAGGGTCAACAAGGAGGAGGCTACACCTTC
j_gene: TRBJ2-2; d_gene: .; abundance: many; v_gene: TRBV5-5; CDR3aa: CASTLGVLNTGELFF; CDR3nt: TGTGCCAGCACCCTCGGGGTCCTGAACACCGGGGAGCTGTTTTTT
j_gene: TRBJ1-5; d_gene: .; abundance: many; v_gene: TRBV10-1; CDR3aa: CASSEIPRGGNQPQHF; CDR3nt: TGCGCCAGCAGTGAGATCCCGCGGGGCGGCAATCAGCCCCAGCATTTT
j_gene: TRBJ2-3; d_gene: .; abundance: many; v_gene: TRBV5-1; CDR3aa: CASSLVLASTDTQYF; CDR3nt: TGCGCCAGCAGCTTGGTACTAGCAAGCACAGATACGCAGTATTTT
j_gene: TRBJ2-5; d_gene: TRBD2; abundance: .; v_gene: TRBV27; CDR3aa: CASSFRVGGSGETQYF; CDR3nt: TGTGCCAGCAGTTTCCGAGTGGGCGGGAGCGGCGAGACCCAGTACTTC
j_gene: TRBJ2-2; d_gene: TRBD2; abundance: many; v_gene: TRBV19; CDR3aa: CASSTGSGTGELFF; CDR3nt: TGTGCCAGTAGTACGGGTAGCGGGACCGGGGAGCTGTTTTTT
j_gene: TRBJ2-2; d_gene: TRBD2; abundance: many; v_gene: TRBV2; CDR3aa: CASKLAGPDTGELFF; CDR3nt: TGTGCCAGCAAATTAGCGGGACCCGACACCGGGGAGCTGTTTTTT
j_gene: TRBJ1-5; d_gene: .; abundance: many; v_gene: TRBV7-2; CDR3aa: CASSLEGSLDQPQHF; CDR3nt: TGTGCCAGCAGCTTAGAAGGCAGTCTAGATCAGCCCCAGCATTTT
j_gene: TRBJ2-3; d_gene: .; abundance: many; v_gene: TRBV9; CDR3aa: CASSATSYWTDTQYF; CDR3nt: TGTGCCAGCAGCGCCACTAGCTATTGGACAGATACGCAGTATTTT
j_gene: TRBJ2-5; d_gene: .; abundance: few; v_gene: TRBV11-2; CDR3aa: CASTSAVFLEEQYF; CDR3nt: TGTGCCAGCACCTCCGCGGTATTTCTGGAAGAGCAGTACTTC
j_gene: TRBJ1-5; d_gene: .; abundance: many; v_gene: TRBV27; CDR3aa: CASSQQGPNQPQHF; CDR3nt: TGTGCCAGCAGCCAACAGGGACCCAATCAGCCCCAGCATTTT
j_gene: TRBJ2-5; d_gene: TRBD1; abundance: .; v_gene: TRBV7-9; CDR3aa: CASSPGGAEETQYF; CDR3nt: TGTGCCAGCAGCCCAGGGGGCGCGGAAGAGACCCAGTACTTC
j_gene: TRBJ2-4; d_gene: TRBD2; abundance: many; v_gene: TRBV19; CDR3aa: CATRTSGTIQYF; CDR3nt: TGTGCCACCCGGACTAGCGGGACCATTCAGTACTTC
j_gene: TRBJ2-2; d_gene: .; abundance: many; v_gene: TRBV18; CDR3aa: CASSPRSQGFGELFF; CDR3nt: TGTGCCAGCTCACCACGGTCCCAGGGGTTCGGGGAGCTGTTTTTT
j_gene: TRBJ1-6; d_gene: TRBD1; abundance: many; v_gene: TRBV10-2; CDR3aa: CASRGTGGNNSPLHF; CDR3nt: TGCGCCAGCAGGGGGACAGGGGGGAATAATTCACCCCTCCACTTT
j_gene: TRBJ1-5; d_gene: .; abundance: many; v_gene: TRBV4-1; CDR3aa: CASSQAGLGGDQPQHF; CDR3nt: TGCGCCAGCAGCCAAGCGGGATTGGGCGGCGATCAGCCCCAGCATTTT
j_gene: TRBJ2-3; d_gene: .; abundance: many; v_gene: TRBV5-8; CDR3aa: CASSLGRGTDTQYF; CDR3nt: TGTGCCAGCAGCTTGGGGAGGGGCACAGATACGCAGTATTTT
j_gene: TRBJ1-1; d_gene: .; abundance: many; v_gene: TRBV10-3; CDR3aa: CAISEYMKTEAFF; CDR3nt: TGTGCCATCAGTGAGTACATGAAGACTGAAGCTTTCTTT
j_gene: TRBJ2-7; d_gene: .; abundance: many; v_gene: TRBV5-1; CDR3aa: CASSRSGGHYEQYF; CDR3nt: TGCGCCAGCAGTAGATCGGGGGGACACTACGAGCAGTACTTC
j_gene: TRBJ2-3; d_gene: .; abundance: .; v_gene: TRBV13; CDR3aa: CASSPGTDTQYF; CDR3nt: TGTGCCAGCAGCCCGGGCACAGATACGCAGTATTTT
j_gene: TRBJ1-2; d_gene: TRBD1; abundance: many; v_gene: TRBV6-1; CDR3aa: CASSELTGEDGYTF; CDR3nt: TGTGCCAGCAGTGAATTAACAGGGGAGGATGGCTACACCTTC
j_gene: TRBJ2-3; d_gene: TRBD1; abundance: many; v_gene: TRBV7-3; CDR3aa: CASSLGTGSLGTDTQYF; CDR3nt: TGTGCCAGCAGCTTAGGGACAGGTTCCCTGGGCACAGATACGCAGTATTTT
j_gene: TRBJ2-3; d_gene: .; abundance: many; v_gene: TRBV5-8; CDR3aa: CASSFGEGRTQYF; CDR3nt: TGTGCCAGCAGCTTTGGAGAAGGTCGTACGCAGTATTTT
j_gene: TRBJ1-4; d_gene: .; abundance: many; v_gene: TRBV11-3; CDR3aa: CASSSSHGGSTNEKLFF; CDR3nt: TGTGCCAGCAGCTCTAGCCACGGGGGGTCGACTAATGAAAAACTGTTTTTT
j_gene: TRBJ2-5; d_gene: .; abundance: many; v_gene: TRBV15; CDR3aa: CATAEPGETQYF; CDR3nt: TGTGCCACCGCAGAACCGGGGGAGACCCAGTACTTC
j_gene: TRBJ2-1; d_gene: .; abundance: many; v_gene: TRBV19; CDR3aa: CASSDPLGGQFF; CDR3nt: TGTGCCAGTAGTGATCCCCTAGGGGGGCAGTTCTTC
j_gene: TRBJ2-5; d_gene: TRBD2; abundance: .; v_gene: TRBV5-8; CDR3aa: CASSLAGLAGGQETQYF; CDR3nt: TGTGCCAGCAGCTTGGCAGGACTAGCGGGGGGCCAAGAGACCCAGTACTTC
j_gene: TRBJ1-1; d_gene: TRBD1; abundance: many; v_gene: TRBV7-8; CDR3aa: CASSLRDRGTEAFF; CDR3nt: TGTGCCAGCAGCCTTCGGGACAGGGGCACTGAAGCTTTCTTT
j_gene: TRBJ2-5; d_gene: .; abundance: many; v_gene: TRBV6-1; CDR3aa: CASSELSQGLWETQYF; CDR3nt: TGTGCCAGCAGTGAACTGTCCCAGGGGTTGTGGGAGACCCAGTACTTC
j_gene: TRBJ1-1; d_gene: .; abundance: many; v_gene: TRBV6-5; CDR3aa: CASKRGGTMNTEAFF; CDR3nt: TGTGCCAGCAAGAGGGGGGGAACCATGAACACTGAAGCTTTCTTT
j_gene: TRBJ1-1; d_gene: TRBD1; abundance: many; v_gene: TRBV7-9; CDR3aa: CASSPTTGWSNTEAFF; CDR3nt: TGTGCCAGCAGCCCAACGACAGGGTGGTCGAACACTGAAGCTTTCTTT
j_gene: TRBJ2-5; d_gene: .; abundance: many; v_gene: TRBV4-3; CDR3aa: CASSQEGGQGETQYF; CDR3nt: TGCGCCAGCAGCCAAGAGGGGGGGCAGGGAGAGACCCAGTACTTC
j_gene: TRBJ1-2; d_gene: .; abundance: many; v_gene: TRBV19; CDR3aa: CASIDRPGGYTF; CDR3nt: TGTGCCAGTATTGACAGGCCGGGCGGCTACACCTTC
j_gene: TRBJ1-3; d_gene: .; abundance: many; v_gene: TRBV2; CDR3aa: CASSLGTQYSGNTIYF; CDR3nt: TGTGCCAGCAGTCTAGGGACACAATACTCTGGAAACACCATATATTTT
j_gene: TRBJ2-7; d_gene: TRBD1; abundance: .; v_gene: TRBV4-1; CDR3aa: CASSQESQGSTDEQYF; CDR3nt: TGCGCCAGCAGCCAAGAGTCACAGGGGTCTACCGACGAGCAGTACTTC
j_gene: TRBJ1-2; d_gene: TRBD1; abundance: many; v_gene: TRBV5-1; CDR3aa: CASSSSGQGSYGYTF; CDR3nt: TGCGCCAGCAGCTCTTCGGGACAGGGATCCTATGGCTACACCTTC
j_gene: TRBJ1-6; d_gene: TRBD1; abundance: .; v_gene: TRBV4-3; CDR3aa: CASRRGDRGISPLHF; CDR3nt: TGCGCCAGCCGCAGAGGGGACAGGGGAATTTCACCCCTCCACTTT
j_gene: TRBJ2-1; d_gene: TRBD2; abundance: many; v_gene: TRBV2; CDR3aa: CASSEREGGNEQFF; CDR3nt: TGTGCCAGCAGTGAACGGGAGGGAGGGAATGAGCAGTTCTTC
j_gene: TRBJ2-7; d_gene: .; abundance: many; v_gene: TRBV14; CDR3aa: CASSQEDNLYEQYF; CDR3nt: TGTGCCAGCAGCCAAGAGGACAATCTCTACGAGCAGTACTTC
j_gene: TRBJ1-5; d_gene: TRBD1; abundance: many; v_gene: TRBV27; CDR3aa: CASSVAGQALGAQHF; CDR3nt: TGTGCCAGCAGCGTCGCGGGACAGGCCCTCGGGGCCCAGCATTTT
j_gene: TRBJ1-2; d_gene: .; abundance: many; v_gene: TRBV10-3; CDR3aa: CAISGAGNWTNYGYTF; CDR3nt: TGTGCCATCAGTGGGGCGGGGAACTGGACTAACTATGGCTACACCTTC